A single sample is the source of the 11 T cell receptor beta chains below, sequenced in a study of control samples from healthy donors and cancer patients (dated by TCRdb to 2020 to 2021). Libraries came from the immunoSEQ multiplex PCR assay. TCRdb's version of the immuneACCESS table is confined to in-frame rearrangements and falls short of the full clone set. An unresolved V gene accounts for under half of the shortfall where checked; the remainder is of unknown origin. Here the sample has 95,000 to 100,000 clones; around 89% occur a single time. Clones ranked in the top ten supply over 6.5% of the sample. The sequencing input was blood. These TCRs come from a young man in good health.

This chain uses TRBV7-9 with TRBJ2-4; D not resolved. The length of the CDR3 is 15 residues. Germline CDR1 and CDR2: SEHNR and FQNEAQ (reference sequence). With 0 bases removed from V and 8 bases from J, the gap between germline ends came to 14 bases. The CDR3 DNA reads TGTGCCAGCAGCTTAGCAAGTACGCGTGGGGACATTCAGTACTTC. Its protein product is CASSLASTRGDIQYF.

This sequence joins TRBV10-3 and TRBJ2-7; D might be TRBD2 (6 bases). This CDR3 is built from 13 residues. V gave up 8 bases and J gave up 5 bases, with 16 bases separating them. Per germline, CDR1 ENHRY and CDR2 SYGVKD. CDR3 loop: CAIATGVGNEQYF. The CDR3 bases are TGTGCCATCGCCACGGGGGTAGGCAACGAGCAGTACTTC.

The DNA of the CDR3 is TGTGCCAGCAGCTTTTGGGGGGCGAGGGCTTTCTTT. It translates to CASSFWGARAFF. This sequence joins TRBV11-2 and TRBJ1-1; tentative D call: TRBD1 (6 bases). V lost 3 bases and J lost 11, with 13 bases in between. The CDR3 is 12 residues long. CDR1 and CDR2 (germline): SGHAT, FQNNGV. Complete variable domain (other parts from reference TRBV11-2 and TRBJ1-1): EAGVAQSPRYKIIEKRQSVAFWCNPISGHATLYWYQQILGQGPKLLIQFQNNGVVDDSQLPKDRFSAERLKGVDSTLKIQPAKLEDSAVYLCASSFWGARAFFGQGTRLTVV.

CDR3 protein: CASSLLDEKLFF. Here the CDR3 DNA reads TGTGCCAGCAGTTTATTGGATGAAAAACTGTTTTTT. The genes are TRBV28 and TRBJ1-4; D unresolved. Germline loops: CDR1 MDHEN, CDR2 SYDVKM. The CDR3 totals 12 residues. Trimming took off 1 base at V and 6 bases at J, with 3 bases between the two ends.

The chain has TRBV11-2 and TRBJ2-3; no clear D. Germline V gene lookup returns CDR1 SGHAT and CDR2 FQNNGV. The CDR3 totals 15 residues. V was pared by 8 bases and J by 3 bases, with 18 bases between. The CDR3 DNA reads TGTGCCAGCGCACTCCGGTTTGACAATACAGATACGCAGTATTTT. This translates into CASALRFDNTDTQYF.

This chain links TRBV6-5 with TRBJ1-5; D is uncertain. CDR1 and CDR2 from the germline V gene are MNHEY and SVGAGI. With 7 bases removed from V and 3 bases from J, the gap between germline ends came to 10 bases. The CDR3 runs to 13 residues. The CDR3 sequence is CASKLGLNQPQHF. The CDR3 region has the DNA TGTGCCAGCAAACTGGGTCTCAATCAGCCCCAGCATTTT.

This clone occurred once. The J gene is TRBJ1-6, the V gene TRBV6-5; possible D gene TRBD1, 5 bases. Trimming stripped 2 bases from V and 7 bases from J, with 12 bases between. CDR1 and CDR2 (germline): MNHEY, SVGAGI. The CDR3 runs 15 residues. CDR3 in amino acids: CASSYKGRRNSPLHF. Written as DNA, the CDR3 is TGTGCCAGCAGTTACAAGGGGCGAAGGAATTCACCCCTCCACTTT.

The V call is TRBV6-5, the J call TRBJ1-6; D remains ambiguous. CDR1 is MNHEY and CDR2 is SVGAGI in the germline V gene. The CDR3 is 13 residues long. Trimming pared 0 bases from V and 10 bases from J, leaving 7 bases between. CDR3 loop: CASSYSSGSPLHF. For the CDR3, the DNA is TGTGCCAGCAGTTACTCGTCGGGGTCACCCCTCCACTTT.

Concerning this clone: This sample also contains other DNA sequences that code for the same CDR3. The rearrangement links TRBV11-2 to TRBJ2-1, with D possibly called TRBD1 or TRBD2 (5 bases each). Per the germline V gene, CDR1 is SGHAT and CDR2 is FQNNGV. CDR3 length: 16 residues. Deletions cut 1 base from V and 0 bases from J, with 10 bases between. The CDR3, as DNA: TGTGCCAGCAGCTTAGTGGGACGCAGCTCCTACAATGAGCAGTTCTTC. It specifies CASSLVGRSSYNEQFF.

The V gene is TRBV5-6, the J gene TRBJ1-5, with 7 bases lining up with TRBD1. Germline V gene sequence: CDR1 SGHDT, CDR2 YYEEEE. Trimming removed 4 bases from V and 3 bases from J; junction bases left unmatched: 10. This CDR3 has 16 residues. Written as DNA, the CDR3 is TGTGCCAGCAGCGGATCCAAGACAGGGAACAATCAGCCCCAGCATTTT. Translated: CASSGSKTGNNQPQHF.

The CDR3 DNA reads as TGTGCCAGCAGCCAAACCGGGATTAGTGGGGCCGAGCAGTACTTC. It is translated as CASSQTGISGAEQYF. This chain uses TRBV3-1 (or the pseudogene TRBV3-2) with TRBJ2-7; D may match TRBD1 or TRBD2 (5 bases each). V dropped 2 bases and J dropped 6 bases, with 17 bases sitting between them. This CDR3 is built from 15 residues. CDR1 and CDR2 (germline): LGHDT, YNNKEL (reference sequence).